Listed below are T cell receptor beta chains from one sample, sequenced in a study of identical twins. TCRdb fed the 5' RACE reads into MiXCR, producing one record per CDR3 protein. The profile shows 600,000 to 850,000 distinct CDR3 sequences, roughly 20% of them singletons. The data also belong to a second study, concerning T cells expressing NK-cell markers.

Sequenced sample: PBMCs. The receptors stem from a young woman in good health. Each CDR3 is given with its conserved first and last residue. The D gene is left open where the match is weak. A row's size may be missing; if present it is once, few, many or a size class.

d_call j_call v_call clone_size cdr3_aa
TRBD2 TRBJ2-1 TRBV20-1 few CSASGVVAGVGNEQFF
TRBD2 TRBJ2-5 TRBV12-3/TRBV12-4 few CASSPVAGRAGETQYF
TRBD2 TRBJ2-1 TRBV20-1 many CSARLADNEQFF
TRBD1 TRBJ2-6 TRBV10-3 NA CAISEGTGGRVNVLTF
TRBD1 TRBJ2-7 TRBV29-1 NA CSVAWTGYEQYF
TRBD2 TRBJ2-3 TRBV5-5 NA CASSLNLLALSTDTQYF
NA TRBJ1-5 TRBV7-9 NA CASSLDGNPQHF
NA TRBJ2-2 TRBV7-9 NA CASLTANTGELFF
NA TRBJ2-3 TRBV7-9 NA CASRFAGVSTDTQYF
NA TRBJ1-2 TRBV29-1 NA CSVDDYTF
TRBD2 TRBJ2-1 TRBV5-4 NA CASSLVAGGPYYNEQFF
TRBD2 TRBJ2-1 TRBV12-3/TRBV12-4 many CASGNSGVGSEQFF
TRBD2 TRBJ2-3 TRBV7-8 few CASSLEAGTDTQYF
TRBD1 TRBJ1-6 TRBV5-1 few CASNKDRGSPLHF
NA TRBJ2-1 TRBV6-1 many CASSEAWRNNEQFF
NA TRBJ2-1 TRBV6-5 few CASSSPHRNNEQFF
NA TRBJ2-3 TRBV29-1 NA CSSWHRIPDTQYF
NA TRBJ1-1 TRBV20-1 many CSARESGREYTEAFF
NA TRBJ1-1 TRBV7-2 NA CASSWKDGSNTEAFF
NA TRBJ2-5 TRBV5-1 few CASSLPATAWETQYF
TRBD1 TRBJ2-5 TRBV12-3/TRBV12-4 NA CASSTRDRPLETQYF
TRBD1 TRBJ2-7 TRBV10-3 NA CAILGQGSEQYF
TRBD2 TRBJ2-1 TRBV20-1 NA CSGTSGWGNEQFF
TRBD2 TRBJ2-1 TRBV20-1 NA CSASKRGSYNEQFF
TRBD2 TRBJ2-2 TRBV20-1 few CSARGLAGSTGELFF
NA TRBJ1-1 TRBV20-1 NA CNPHGGNTEAFF
TRBD2 TRBJ2-3 TRBV5-1 NA CASSLGLAGGTTTDTQYF
NA TRBJ2-2 TRBV3-1 few CASSHHLTGELFF
NA TRBJ2-2 TRBV10-2 few CAVPQLFF
NA TRBJ2-3 TRBV6-1 few CASMSGTDTQYF
TRBD2 TRBJ2-1 TRBV4-2 NA CASSQEGVAGGISSSYNEQFF
TRBD2 TRBJ2-3 TRBV20-1 many CSARPLTSGAGDTQYF
NA TRBJ2-1 TRBV7-2 NA CASSLGVGRDEQFF
NA TRBJ2-5 TRBV11-1 few CASSREQRETQYF
NA TRBJ2-7 TRBV20-1 NA CSAFAGTTFSYEQYF
NA TRBJ2-3 TRBV20-1 few CSARAGGLTDTQYF
NA TRBJ2-1 TRBV10-3 NA CAISAAREVAIAREQFF
NA TRBJ1-6 TRBV5-1 NA CASSLVGDNSPLHF
NA TRBJ2-5 TRBV5-5 NA CASSWDWEETQYF
TRBD1 TRBJ2-7 TRBV5-1 NA CASSWIPGTGLAEQYF
NA TRBJ2-3 TRBV7-3 few CASSRFSGTDTQYF
NA TRBJ2-7 TRBV7-3 NA CASSATIGGEQYF
NA TRBJ2-3 TRBV6-1 few CAAQALGGTDTQYF
NA TRBJ2-2 TRBV24-1 NA CATSDLSGELFF
TRBD2 TRBJ2-3 TRBV6-2/TRBV6-3 NA CASSRTSGGQYF
NA TRBJ1-1 TRBV18 NA CASSPDALVMNTEAFF
NA TRBJ2-2 TRBV7-2 few CASRPGQLSSGELFF
NA TRBJ2-7 TRBV4-1 few CASSQDRTAVYEQYF
TRBD2 TRBJ2-3 TRBV6-1 NA CASSGGLEVNTQYF
NA TRBJ2-7 TRBV6-5 few CASSYGGPRFYEQYF